These 8 T cell receptor beta chains were sequenced from one sample in a study of cytomegalovirus exposure and HLA in healthy donors. Both 60 Vbeta primers and 13 Jbeta primers went into the PCR. This table comes from immunoSEQ multiplex PCR, and its TCRdb copy is limited to in-frame clones, with some not included. The repertoire holds under 200,000 clones, with roughly 79% as singletons. The sample comprised PBMCs. All receptors come from a man aged 25 to 40 in good health and CMV-seronegative.

CDR3 region: CASSFGGGPNTEAFF. The CDR3 DNA reads as TGCGCCAGCAGCTTCGGGGGGGGCCCGAACACTGAAGCTTTCTTT. The genes are TRBV5-1 and TRBJ1-1; maybe TRBD1 (6 bases). The ends were cut back, 2 bases at V and 1 base at J, with 12 bases in the middle. Germline V CDR1 and CDR2: SGHRS, YFSETQ. The CDR3 has 15 residues.

This clone was found a few times. The CDR3 loop reads CASSLGTGPSGANVLTF. For the CDR3, the DNA is TGCGCCAGCAGCCTAGGGACAGGACCCTCTGGGGCCAACGTCCTGACTTTC. The chain recombines TRBV4-3 with TRBJ2-6; 8 bases fit TRBD1. The J segment lost 0 bases and the V segment lost 4 bases, leaving 5 bases of the junction unmatched. The CDR3 sequence is 17 residues long. Germline V gene sequence: CDR1 LGHNA, CDR2 YSLEER.

V usage is TRBV7-8 and J usage is TRBJ1-2, with D unclear. Germline CDR1 and CDR2: SGHVS and FQNEAQ. This CDR3 has 13 amino acids. V was shortened by 5 bases and J by 6 bases, with 13 bases between the two germline ends. CDR3: CASSPIEVDGYTF. CDR3 nucleotide sequence: TGTGCCAGCAGCCCCATAGAAGTAGATGGCTACACCTTC.

V gene TRBV5-1 combines with J gene TRBJ2-3; 13 nucleotides agree with TRBD2. Trimming removed 1 base from V and 3 bases from J; junction bases left unmatched: 2. Germline lookup yields CDR1 SGHRS and CDR2 YFSETQ. CDR3 length: 16 residues. DNA for the CDR3: TGCGCCAGCAGCTTGTTGACTAGCGGGAGGACAGATACGCAGTATTTT. It translates to CASSLLTSGRTDTQYF.

The V call is TRBV11-3, the J call TRBJ2-2; a weak D match, TRBD2 (5 bases). The CDR3 covers 15 residues. Germline CDR1 and CDR2: SGHNT and YENEEA. Trimming took 1 base from V and 4 from J, leaving 10 bases between them. The CDR3 loop is CASSLGGPGTGELFF. The CDR3 nucleotides are TGTGCCAGCAGCTTAGGAGGGCCCGGCACCGGGGAGCTGTTTTTT.

In its sample, this clone was seen once. The genes are TRBV10-3 and TRBJ1-3; D uncertain. Germline CDR1 reads ENHRY; CDR2 reads SYGVKD. The CDR3 sequence is 17 residues long. Trimming took 2 bases from V and 2 from J, leaving 16 bases between them. CDR3 in amino acids: CAISEAVRLATGNTIYF. The CDR3, as DNA: TGTGCCATCAGTGAGGCGGTTAGGCTCGCTACTGGAAACACCATATATTTT.

The V gene is TRBV10-1, the J gene TRBJ2-7; TRBD2 matches at 7 bases. Trimming at V came to 3 bases and at J to 3 bases, leaving 11 bases not matched to a gene. CDR1 WNHNN and CDR2 SYGVQD come from the germline V gene (reference sequence). The CDR3 is 16 amino acids. The CDR3 sequence: CASSESMGLNNYEQYF. CDR3 coding DNA: TGCGCCAGCAGTGAATCTATGGGACTAAATAACTACGAGCAGTACTTC.

The chain links TRBV28 to TRBJ2-7; 8 positions match TRBD2. The ends lost 4 bases at V and 0 bases at J; junction bases unmatched: 5. CDR3 length: 15 amino acids. Germline values: CDR1 MDHEN, CDR2 SYDVKM. This CDR3 is CASSSSGTSSYEQYF. In DNA, the CDR3 is TGTGCCAGCAGTTCCTCCGGGACTAGCTCCTACGAGCAGTACTTC.